The rows below give T cell receptor beta chains drawn from one sample of a study of T cell clonotyping in hematopoietic cell transplantation. Only in-frame clones appear in the TCRdb table, and some are missing; sequencing was by immunoSEQ multiplex PCR. Of roughly 40,000 clones in the sample, around 94% were seen once. The sequenced sample consisted of peripheral blood mononuclear cells. All receptors derive from a woman aged 45-65 years in good health. Some clones in this sample may be carry-over from other donors' samples. CDR3s include the opening cysteine and the closing phenylalanine or tryptophan. The order of the fields is V gene, clone size, J gene, D gene, CDR3 protein, CDR3 DNA. D genes are given only for firm matches. Clone size is not always given. Where it is, it says once, few, many or a class for expanded clones.

TRBV29-1,-,TRBJ2-2,TRBD1,CSVAGTGNAIGELFF,TGCAGCGTTGCCGGGACAGGGAATGCGATCGGGGAGCTGTTTTTT
TRBV29-1,-,TRBJ2-7,-,CSVDMGGPYEQYF,TGCAGCGTTGACATGGGGGGACCCTACGAGCAGTACTTC
TRBV6-6,-,TRBJ1-4,-,CASGPHATNEKLFF,TGTGCCAGCGGACCACATGCAACTAATGAAAAACTGTTTTTT
TRBV7-2,-,TRBJ2-1,TRBD1,CASSLAPGTGGNDEQFF,TGTGCCAGCAGCTTAGCGCCGGGGACAGGGGGCAACGATGAGCAGTTCTTC
TRBV4-1,-,TRBJ1-1,-,CASSPIEGGEEAFF,TGCGCCAGCAGCCCAATTGAGGGGGGTGAAGAAGCTTTCTTT
TRBV30,-,TRBJ1-1,TRBD1,CAWATGTGASTEAFF,TGTGCCTGGGCGACCGGGACAGGGGCTTCGACTGAAGCTTTCTTT
TRBV19,-,TRBJ2-3,-,CASSSRGLDTQYF,TGTGCCAGTAGTAGCAGGGGTTTGGATACGCAGTATTTT
TRBV7-9,few,TRBJ1-2,TRBD1,CASSDAGQRYGYTF,TGTGCCAGCAGCGATGCGGGACAGAGATATGGCTACACCTTC
TRBV11-2,-,TRBJ2-5,-,CASSLRETQYF,TGTGCCAGCAGCTTACGAGAGACCCAGTACTTC
TRBV2,-,TRBJ2-5,-,CASSEEYQETQYF,TGTGCCAGCAGTGAAGAGTACCAAGAGACCCAGTACTTC
TRBV30,-,TRBJ2-7,-,CAWSVAGAIGYEQYF,TGTGCCTGGAGTGTCGCTGGGGCGATAGGCTACGAGCAGTACTTC
TRBV7-2,-,TRBJ1-3,-,CASSLGRTISGNTIYF,TGTGCCAGCAGCTTAGGCCGGACAATCTCTGGAAACACCATATATTTT
TRBV21-1,-,TRBJ1-6,-,CASSKVVESEDKSLSYNSPLHF,TGTGCCAGCAGTAAAGTCGTAGAAAGCGAGGACAAGTCGCTTTCCTATAATTCACCCCTCCACTTT
TRBV5-6,-,TRBJ1-1,-,CASSLDVDGEAFF,TGTGCCAGCAGCTTGGATGTGGACGGTGAAGCTTTCTTT
TRBV5-6,once,TRBJ1-1,-,CASSRGGINTEAFF,TGTGCCAGCAGCCGGGGCGGGATCAACACTGAAGCTTTCTTT
TRBV11-3,once,TRBJ1-3,TRBD1,CASMGRDSSGNTIYF,TGTGCCAGCATGGGAAGGGACAGCTCTGGAAACACCATATATTTT
TRBV4-3,-,TRBJ1-3,TRBD1,CASSQDRQGLWVSSGNTIYF,TGCGCCAGCAGCCAAGATCGACAGGGCCTTTGGGTTAGCTCTGGAAACACCATATATTTT
TRBV5-1,-,TRBJ1-4,-,CASSLAEGTNEKLFF,TGCGCCAGCAGCTTGGCAGAAGGAACTAATGAAAAACTGTTTTTT
TRBV30,-,TRBJ1-6,-,CAWSGGENSPLHF,TGTGCCTGGAGTGGGGGGGAAAATTCACCCCTCCACTTT
TRBV23-1,-,TRBJ1-1,TRBD1,CASSQSRSPQGALNTEAFF,TGCGCCAGCAGTCAGTCTAGAAGCCCACAGGGGGCCCTAAACACTGAAGCTTTCTTT
TRBV4-3,-,TRBJ2-6,-,CASRQDSSGANVLTF,TGCGCCAGCAGACAGGACAGCTCTGGGGCCAACGTCCTGACTTTC
TRBV5-1,-,TRBJ1-3,-,CASSLHEGSGNTIYF,TGCGCCAGCAGCTTGCATGAGGGCTCTGGAAACACCATATATTTT
TRBV29-1,-,TRBJ1-1,-,CSVEDRGGRNTEAFF,TGCAGCGTTGAAGATAGGGGGGGTAGGAACACTGAAGCTTTCTTT
TRBV21-1,once,TRBJ1-1,-,CASSKVKGRFTEAFF,TGTGCCAGCAGCAAAGTAAAGGGGCGCTTCACTGAAGCTTTCTTT
TRBV11-2,-,TRBJ2-1,-,CASSPGPNYNEQFF,TGTGCCAGCAGCCCGGGACCCAACTACAATGAGCAGTTCTTC
TRBV4-1,-,TRBJ1-3,-,CASSQYFSSDLSGNTIYF,TGCGCCAGCAGCCAATATTTTTCGAGTGATCTCTCTGGAAACACCATATATTTT
TRBV6-6,-,TRBJ2-6,-,CASSQLPGSGANVLTF,TGTGCCAGCAGCCAATTACCAGGGTCTGGGGCCAACGTCCTGACTTTC
TRBV7-6,-,TRBJ2-5,-,CASSTRRGPQETQYF,TGTGCCAGCAGCACCCGGCGGGGCCCCCAAGAGACCCAGTACTTC
TRBV27,-,TRBJ2-4,-,CASSNRVGVKNIQYF,TGTGCCAGCAGCAACCGGGTGGGCGTCAAAAACATTCAGTACTTC
TRBV7-9,-,TRBJ2-5,-,CASSLRQLQETQYF,TGTGCCAGCAGCTTGCGACAGCTCCAAGAGACCCAGTACTTC
TRBV5-4,-,TRBJ2-1,TRBD2,CASSKTSGGANEQFF,TGTGCCAGCAGCAAGACTAGCGGGGGGGCAAATGAGCAGTTCTTC
TRBV18,-,TRBJ1-1,-,CASSPQDRMNTEAFF,TGTGCCAGCTCACCCCAGGACAGAATGAACACTGAAGCTTTCTTT
TRBV5-1,-,TRBJ1-1,-,CASTPLGAHTEAFF,TGCGCCAGCACCCCCTTGGGGGCCCACACTGAAGCTTTCTTT
TRBV5-1,-,TRBJ1-4,-,CASGITGQYNEKLFF,TGCGCCAGCGGTATAACGGGACAATATAATGAAAAACTGTTTTTT
TRBV7-9,-,TRBJ2-1,-,CASSFSAGSNEQFF,TGTGCCAGCAGCTTTAGTGCGGGGAGCAATGAGCAGTTCTTC
TRBV28,-,TRBJ2-2,-,CASSYYGTGELFF,TGTGCCAGCAGCTACTATGGCACCGGGGAGCTGTTTTTT
TRBV7-2,-,TRBJ2-7,-,CASSLGWDWSYEQYF,TGTGCCAGCAGCTTAGGTTGGGACTGGTCCTACGAGCAGTACTTC
TRBV5-4,-,TRBJ2-6,-,CASRMTGANVLTF,TGTGCCAGCAGGATGACTGGGGCCAACGTCCTGACTTTC
TRBV7-8,-,TRBJ1-6,TRBD1,CASSPPSQGVRSPLHF,TGTGCCAGCAGCCCGCCCTCCCAGGGGGTTAGATCACCCCTCCACTTT
TRBV27,-,TRBJ2-7,TRBD1,CASRMGTGMYEQYF,TGTGCCAGCCGGATGGGGACAGGGATGTACGAGCAGTACTTC
TRBV30,once,TRBJ1-5,-,CAWSGRGNQPQHF,TGTGCCTGGAGTGGACGGGGCAATCAGCCCCAGCATTTT
TRBV4-1,once,TRBJ1-2,-,CASSQERSEVGGYTF,TGCGCCAGCAGCCAAGAGAGGAGTGAGGTGGGGGGCTACACCTTC
TRBV6-5,once,TRBJ1-1,-,CASRVRMNTEAFF,TGTGCCAGCAGGGTCAGAATGAACACTGAAGCTTTCTTT
TRBV5-5,-,TRBJ1-1,TRBD1,CASSWTGRGTEAFF,TGTGCCAGCAGCTGGACAGGGAGGGGCACTGAAGCTTTCTTT
TRBV6-5,-,TRBJ2-1,TRBD1,CASSYGTGGYNEQFF,TGTGCCAGCAGTTACGGGACAGGGGGCTACAATGAGCAGTTCTTC
TRBV19,-,TRBJ1-1,-,CASSIPYRERVTEAFF,TGTGCCAGTAGTATCCCCTACAGGGAGAGAGTCACTGAAGCTTTCTTT
TRBV5-4,-,TRBJ2-7,TRBD1,CASSLGQGTPYEQYF,TGTGCCAGCAGTCTTGGACAGGGGACCCCCTACGAGCAGTACTTC
TRBV18,-,TRBJ1-1,-,CASSKLGGNTEAFF,TGTGCCAGCTCCAAACTTGGGGGCAACACTGAAGCTTTCTTT
TRBV28,-,TRBJ1-2,-,CASSRTAVYGYTF,TGTGCCAGCAGTCGGACGGCAGTCTATGGCTACACCTTC
TRBV7-9,once,TRBJ1-2,-,CASSLVDRFSYTF,TGTGCCAGCAGCTTAGTAGACAGATTCAGCTACACCTTC
TRBV20-1,-,TRBJ1-2,-,CSARGGNGYTF,TGCAGTGCTAGAGGGGGGAATGGCTACACCTTC
TRBV18,-,TRBJ2-7,-,CASSQSITYEQYF,TGTGCCAGCTCACAGTCGATAACCTACGAGCAGTACTTC
TRBV7-2,once,TRBJ2-5,-,CASSLAASQETQYF,TGTGCCAGCAGCTTAGCAGCCAGTCAAGAGACCCAGTACTTC